This T cell receptor (beta chain) was profiled in a study of shared clonotypes between healthy human individuals. The repertoire was sequenced with immunoSEQ multiplex PCR; TCRdb's copy has only in-frame clones and lacks some. Among some 1.5 million clones listed, 95% to 99% were seen once. Study results and caveats: Naive CD4 clonotypes were shared across several donors at about 5%.

A note on this clone: Its specificity is not known.

The origin of this receptor is a man younger than 45 in good health. Sequenced input: naive CD4+ T cells sorted from blood. As for subset: CD45RA+ positively selected.

For the CDR3, the DNA is TGTGCCAGCTCAGAGGGCGGGATGAGCACAGATACGCAGTATTTT. As protein: CASSEGGMSTDTQYF. The chain joins TRBV18 to TRBJ2-3, with D perhaps TRBD2 (6 bases). Trimming pared 5 bases from V and 0 bases from J, leaving 12 bases between. Germline assignment: CDR1 KGHSH and CDR2 LQKENI. CDR3 length: 15 residues.